One sample yielded the 12 T cell receptor beta chains listed below, sequenced in a study of regulatory T cells in long-lasting Graves disease. Researchers made TCR beta libraries by using iRepertoire HTBI primers and running Arm-PCR on CDR3 regions. One entry per CDR3 protein results from TCRdb running MiXCR on the multiplex PCR reads. The sample gives roughly 220,000 distinct CDR3 sequences, about 18% of which show up once; approximately 20% is in the top ten. Time point indicated: newly diagnosed GD, antithyroid drugs for less than 3 months. PBMC RNA served as the TCR library source. Sequencing used peripheral blood mononuclear cells (PBMCs), obtained at new diagnosis, from a patient treated with antithyroid drugs. The receptors stem from a female donor with Graves disease.

A few counts support this clonotype. It may be a read error: a sequence one base away is much more abundant. Since the CDR3 does not end with the conserved phenylalanine or tryptophan, this likely comes from a read error. The chain is built from TRBV4-3 and TRBJ2-1, with unresolved D. The J call may be in error: the DNA end matches TRBJ2-5 better. CDR3 size: 15 residues. Germline V CDR1 and CDR2: LGHNA, YSLEER. In nucleotides, the CDR3 is TGCGCCAGCAGCCAAGATCGGACGGGCCAAGAGACCCAGTACCTC. Its translation is CASSQDRTGQETQYL.

Turning to this clonotype: A much larger clone lies one base from this, so it may be a read error. The chain carries TRBV6-2 or TRBV6-3 and TRBJ2-7; perhaps D is TRBD1 or TRBD2 (5 bases each). Germline V CDR1 and CDR2: MNHEY, SVGEGT. Trimming stripped 2 bases from V and 3 bases from J, with 14 bases between. This CDR3 region has 15 residues. The CDR3 region has the DNA TGTGCCAGCAGTTACAAGGGAGCAGGGCGCTACGAGCAGTACTTC. Encoded protein: CASSYKGAGRYEQYF.

This clonotype has ten or more counts. The rearrangement links TRBV10-3 to TRBJ2-4, with D possibly matching TRBD2 (5 bases). The CDR3 length is 16 residues. CDR1 and CDR2 (germline): ENHRY, SYGVKD. Trimming shortened V by 0 bases and J by 1 base, and 10 bases separated the two germline ends. The CDR3 here is CAISESTGIAKNIQYF. In nucleotides, the CDR3 is TGTGCCATCAGTGAGTCGACGGGGATTGCCAAAAACATTCAGTACTTC.

This clonotype was seen only a few times. The V call is TRBV5-5, the J call TRBJ2-7; a weak D match, TRBD2 (5 bases). This CDR3 has 12 residues. Trimming removed 4 bases at V and 4 bases at J, with 9 bases between. The germline V gene encodes CDR1 SGHKS and CDR2 YYEKEE (reference sequence). The chain's CDR3 is CASSPERYEQYF. The CDR3 DNA reads TGTGCCAGCAGCCCAGAGCGGTACGAGCAGTACTTC.

Concerning this clonotype itself: An end of the junction differs from the germline gene, which may be a read error. The chain combines TRBV3-1 with TRBJ2-7, with D perhaps TRBD1 (6 bases). Germline-derived CDR1 and CDR2 are LGHDT and YNNKEL (reference sequence). This CDR3 spans 13 amino acids. As DNA, the CDR3 is TGTGCCAGCAACCAAGGGGGCTCCTACGAGCAGTACTTC. Its protein product is CASNQGGSYEQYF.

This clonotype was picked up many times. The V and J genes are TRBV12-3 or TRBV12-4 and TRBJ2-3, with TRBD2 identical over 10 bases. This CDR3 is 16 amino acids long. After removal of 5 bases from V and 0 bases from J, the junction contained 5 bases not matched to a gene. The CDR3 is CASSKLAGHSTDTQYF. In nucleotides, the CDR3 is TGTGCCAGCAGTAAACTAGCGGGACATAGCACAGATACGCAGTATTTT.

This clonotype was seen ten or more times. The chain recombines TRBV10-1 with TRBJ2-5; D unclear. Trimming took 5 bases from V and 1 from J, leaving 8 bases between them. The CDR3 runs to 13 residues. CDR1 WNHNN and CDR2 SYGVQD come from the germline V gene (reference sequence). The CDR3 sequence: CASSRLIQETQYF. CDR3 DNA: TGCGCCAGCAGTCGACTGATCCAAGAGACCCAGTACTTC.

This clonotype appeared many times. The J gene is TRBJ2-3, the V gene TRBV6-1; 10 positions agree with TRBD1. With V trimmed by 6 bases and J by 2 bases, 5 bases remained unmatched. CDR1 is MNHNS and CDR2 is SASEGT in the germline V gene. This CDR3 comprises 15 residues. CDR3 nucleotide sequence: TGTGCCAGCAGACCCGGGACAGGGGTCACAGATACGCAGTATTTT. Its protein product is CASRPGTGVTDTQYF.

This clonotype appeared many times. The rearrangement joins TRBV29-1 to TRBJ1-1, with D possibly TRBD1 on 5 matching bases. Germline V gives CDR1 SQVTM, CDR2 ANQGSEA. The CDR3 sequence is 14 residues long. The germline V and J ends were trimmed by 3 bases and 7 bases, with 18 bases remaining between them. This CDR3 is CSVDRPRERCEAFF. The CDR3 region has the DNA TGCAGCGTTGATCGACCCAGGGAACGCTGTGAAGCTTTCTTT. The complete variable domain, with remaining parts taken from reference TRBV29-1 and TRBJ1-1, reads SAVISQKPSRDICQRGTSLTIQCQVDSQVTMMFWYRQQPGQSLTLIATANQGSEATYESGFVIDKFPISRPNLTFSTLTVSNMSPEDSSIYLCSVDRPRERCEAFFGQGTRLTVV.

At least ten counts were recorded for this clonotype. The J gene is TRBJ2-3, the V gene TRBV7-3, with D perhaps TRBD1 or TRBD2 (5 bases each). Per the germline V gene, CDR1 is SGHTA and CDR2 is FQGTGA. This CDR3 is built from 14 residues. V shed 2 bases and J shed 5 bases, with 11 bases lying between them. Here the CDR3 DNA reads TGTGCCAGCAGCTTAGGGGACCACGTAGATACGCAGTATTTT. Amino acid sequence: CASSLGDHVDTQYF.

The V call is TRBV4-1, the J call TRBJ1-5, with D perhaps matching TRBD1 (6 bases). Germline V gene lookup returns CDR1 MGHRA and CDR2 YSYEKL. The V gene lost 3 bases and the J gene lost 9 bases, with 18 bases spanning the gap. This CDR3 is built from 15 residues. The CDR3 nucleotides are TGCGCCAGCAGCCACCCCCCGGGCCAAGGGGGGCCCCAGCATTTT. Translation gives CASSHPPGQGGPQHF.

This clonotype was counted ten times or more. The genes are TRBV19 and TRBJ2-5; 11 bases line up with TRBD1. Trimming removed 3 bases from V and 0 bases from J; junction bases left unmatched: 12. Looked up from germline, CDR1 is LNHDA and CDR2 is SQIVND (reference sequence). This CDR3 has 19 residues. CDR3 loop: CASSISRDRGSLYQETQYF. The CDR3 DNA sequence: TGTGCCAGTAGTATTTCCCGGGACAGGGGGTCCCTCTACCAAGAGACCCAGTACTTC.